The T cell receptor (beta chain) under discussion was sequenced for a study of blood T cell repertoires in COVID-19. Germline CDR1 and CDR2: SGHAT and FQDESV (reference sequence). The CDR3 consists of 15 residues. Trimming removed 6 bases at V and 2 bases at J, with 16 bases between. Sequenced by immunoSEQ multiplex PCR; TCRdb stores in-frame clones only, minus some. The sample consists of roughly 120,000 clones, roughly 83% of them appearing once. The material sequenced was peripheral blood. This receptor was taken from a woman in her 70s with acute or convalescent COVID-19. The rearrangement uses TRBV11-1 and TRBJ2-5; D possibly corresponds to TRBD2 (6 bases). The CDR3 reads CASSRSGSGQETQYF. For the CDR3, the DNA is TGTGCCAGCAGTCGGAGCGGGTCAGGGCAAGAGACCCAGTACTTC.